This T cell receptor (beta chain) was obtained from a study of glioma-infiltrating T cells (dated by TCRdb to the mid-2010s). Broadly, across the study: The study sequenced TCR alpha- and beta-chain repertoires from glioma tissue, from non-neoplastic brain tissue and from matched peripheral blood mononuclear cells. Each tissue-infiltrating repertoire was compared with the same patient's peripheral blood repertoire to measure divergence between tissue and blood T-cell populations. Three low-grade glioma patients, eight or nine primary glioblastoma patients and three non-glioma patients contributing non-neoplastic brain tissue were included in the paired cohort. What the research found in general, with its limitations: Very few CDR3 sequences were shared between tissue and blood, attributed to high CDR3 diversity and limited sampling. VJ-independent divergence between tissue and blood was found to be below expectation in non-neoplastic patients but above expectation in all gliomas, particularly low-grade gliomas. Small numbers underpinned the group comparisons: under ten glioblastoma patients, three low-grade glioma patients and three non-neoplastic patients.

The iRepertoire nested amplicon-rescue multiplex PCR (arm-PCR) platform was used to amplify TCR alpha and beta CDR3 regions from RNA. One-step reverse transcription and amplification used roughly 100-400 ng of tissue mRNA or PBMC total RNA as input. Following bead purification, Illumina adapters were added through a secondary multiplex PCR, and the libraries were then gel-purified between 200 and 400 bp. Libraries carried internal 6-nucleotide barcodes used for demultiplexing. Sequencing of the libraries was done on an Illumina MiSeq using 2x220 or 2x250 nucleotide paired-end reads. The paper's data handling went like this. Paired reads were merged using FLASH 1.2.11 and were aligned to the GRCh37 human genome using BWA-MEM, after which TRA and TRB reads were extracted. An IMGT-derived reference of cassette sequences and CDR3 motifs, with pseudogenes included, was used for V and J assignment. Three-frame translation of reads was performed, and productive CDR3s were defined as those with a C...FGXG motif and no stop codons. Clonotypes were defined as unique combinations of V-J cassette pair and CDR3 amino acid sequence. Hamming distance filtering was applied to reads, with thresholds set by the sequence error rate of each sample in mapped regions. The public sequencing data were trimmed at Q25 with fastp and processed into clonotypes with MiXCR by TCRdb, which kept only in-frame beta chains. Identical CDR3 protein sequences are pooled into one entry, listed with their most common genes and DNA. The V and J calls come from TCRdb's annotation, not from the publication. The sample profile shows 100,000 to 150,000 distinct CDR3 sequences; around 25% of them were found once. The ten biggest clones cover around a quarter of the sample.

V was cut back by 5 bases and J by 6 bases, leaving a gap of 14 bases between them. The CDR3 runs 14 amino acids, cysteine and phenylalanine included. Only the CDR3 portion is preserved as DNA: 42 bases, with reading frame beginning at the first base. Sequences SGHTA (CDR1) and FQGNSA (CDR2) are obtained from the germline V gene. With respect to this clonotype: Which antigen it targets is not known. Base qualities were left out, and no much larger clone turns up one base away.

This chain joins TRBV7-2 to TRBJ1-5; a tentative D call is TRBD1 (6 bases match). Sequences were obtained from glioma tissue, nonneoplastic brain tissue, or PBMCs (not recorded which). The receptor comes from a human donor with low-grade glioma or glioblastoma, undergoing nonglioma brain surgery, or in good health (not recorded which). The DNA sequence follows: TGTGCCAGCAGCATATGGGGGGCAGGTCAGCCCCAGCATTTT. This translates into CASSIWGAGQPQHF.